This TCR beta chain is from a study of blood T cell repertoires in COVID-19. Germline trimming cut 8 bases from V and 2 bases from J; bases unmatched to any gene: 7. There are 14 residues in the CDR3. The germline V gene has CDR1 MNHEY and CDR2 SVGAGI. Method: immunoSEQ multiplex PCR; TCRdb's copy keeps in-frame clones and lacks some. This table holds some 160,000 clones, 80% found once. The genes are TRBV6-5 and TRBJ2-3, with 7 bases that match TRBD1. This receptor was obtained from an older woman who had recovered from COVID-19. The sample comprised PBMCs or T cells enriched from blood (not recorded which). For the CDR3, the DNA is TGTGCCAGCCAATGGGGACAGCTCACAGATACGCAGTATTTT. Translating gives CASQWGQLTDTQYF.